Listed below are T cell receptor beta chains from one sample, sequenced in a study of blood T cell repertoires in COVID-19. Repertoires were generated with immunoSEQ multiplex PCR, while TCRdb's copy carries only in-frame clones and drops some. Among 85,000 to 90,000 clones listed, 86% were seen once. The material sequenced was peripheral blood. The receptor set was obtained from a human donor in a cohort sampled during active COVID-19. Both conserved end residues are part of each CDR3. D genes are given only for firm matches. Only part of the rows carry a size: once, few, many, or a class if the clone is expanded.

d_gene,j_gene,v_gene,abundance,CDR3nt,CDR3aa
.,TRBJ1-1,TRBV5-1,.,TGCGCCAGCAGCTTGGGAGGGATGAACACTGAAGCTTTCTTT,CASSLGGMNTEAFF
.,TRBJ2-7,TRBV7-8,.,TGTGCCAGCAGCTTAGCTAGGACTGATTACGAGCAGTACTTC,CASSLARTDYEQYF
TRBD1,TRBJ2-6,TRBV19,once,TGTGCCAGTACCCTGCTCCCGGGACAGGGGAGAGGTGGGGCCAACGTCCTGACTTTC,CASTLLPGQGRGGANVLTF
TRBD1,TRBJ1-1,TRBV6-5,many,TGTGCCAGCAGTTACACGACAGGGGGCCACACTGAAGCTTTCTTT,CASSYTTGGHTEAFF
.,TRBJ2-4,TRBV7-9,once,TGTGCCAGCAGCTTAGGTGACCGGGTCCCCGGGGACATTCAGTACTTC,CASSLGDRVPGDIQYF
TRBD1,TRBJ2-7,TRBV7-8,.,TGTGCCAGCAGCTTAGGTCTCCGGGACAGGGAACTCGAGCAGTACTTC,CASSLGLRDRELEQYF
.,TRBJ2-3,TRBV7-2,.,TGTGCCAGCAGCTTACGGATCGGGACAGATACGCAGTATTTT,CASSLRIGTDTQYF
TRBD2,TRBJ2-5,TRBV19,.,TGTGCCAGTAGTACCCAGAGGACTAGCGGAGAGACCCAGTACTTC,CASSTQRTSGETQYF
TRBD1,TRBJ2-3,TRBV6-5,.,TGTGCCGGGGAAGAGACAGGGGGCGCAGATACGCAGTATTTT,CAGEETGGADTQYF
TRBD2,TRBJ2-2,TRBV5-1,.,TGCGCCAGCAGCTTGAGGACTAGCGACACCGGGGAGCTGTTTTTT,CASSLRTSDTGELFF
.,TRBJ1-1,TRBV10-3,.,TGTGCCATCAGTGATAGCGGTGGAGGTGAAGCTTTCTTT,CAISDSGGGEAFF
.,TRBJ1-1,TRBV28,.,TGTGCCAGCAGTTTGAGGAGGGTACGGAACACTGAAGCTTTCTTT,CASSLRRVRNTEAFF
.,TRBJ1-5,TRBV27,few,TGTGCCAGCAGTTTTAGGGAGAATCAGCCCCAGCATTTT,CASSFRENQPQHF
TRBD2,TRBJ2-5,TRBV7-2,.,TGTGCCAGCAGCGCCCGACTAGCGGGGGGACAAGAGACCCAGTACTTC,CASSARLAGGQETQYF
.,TRBJ1-1,TRBV10-1,few,TGCGCCAGCAACCTGAATGAGGACACTGAAGCTTTCTTT,CASNLNEDTEAFF
.,TRBJ2-2,TRBV5-4,.,TGTGCCAGCAGCTTACAGGGAAGAACCGGGGAGCTGTTTTTT,CASSLQGRTGELFF
.,TRBJ2-6,TRBV5-1,.,TGCGCCAGCTCTCTACAGGGGACTGGAGCCAACGTCCTGACTTTC,CASSLQGTGANVLTF
TRBD2,TRBJ2-7,TRBV15,.,TGTGCCACCAGCGCTACGGGACTAGCGGCCTCCTACGAGCAGTACTTC,CATSATGLAASYEQYF
.,TRBJ2-1,TRBV4-1,once,TGCGCCAGCAGCCAATACGAAACAGGGCTCAACAATGAGCAGTTCTTC,CASSQYETGLNNEQFF
TRBD1,TRBJ2-2,TRBV12-5,.,TGTGCTACCTCTAGGGGGCTCGGCGGGGAGCTGTTTTTT,CATSRGLGGELFF
TRBD2,TRBJ2-2,TRBV10-3,once,TGTGCCATATTAGCGGGAGATCACACCGGGGAGCTGTTTTTT,CAILAGDHTGELFF
.,TRBJ2-7,TRBV19,.,TGTGCCAGTAGTATTGTCCGGGACACCTACGAGCAGTACTTC,CASSIVRDTYEQYF
.,TRBJ2-7,TRBV18,.,TGTGCCAGCTCAGTGGCAGGGTGGGACGAGCAGTACTTC,CASSVAGWDEQYF
TRBD1,TRBJ1-4,TRBV19,.,TGTGCCAGTAGTATTCTTGGGACAGATGAAAAACTGTTTTTT,CASSILGTDEKLFF
TRBD1,TRBJ2-3,TRBV18,.,TGTGCCAGCTCACCCCGGGACAGGACCACAGATACGCAGTATTTT,CASSPRDRTTDTQYF
TRBD1,TRBJ2-1,TRBV7-2,.,TGTGCCAGCAGCTTCCGCCGGACAGGGGGGATTGAGCAGTTCTTC,CASSFRRTGGIEQFF
TRBD2,TRBJ2-1,TRBV6-2/TRBV6-3,.,TGTGCCAGCAGTTACGGGACTAGCGGGGGCAATGAGCAGTTCTTC,CASSYGTSGGNEQFF
TRBD2,TRBJ2-7,TRBV6-2/TRBV6-3,.,TGTGCCAGCAGTTACTCGATGGTATTTCGAGCGGGACCCTACGAGCAGTACTTC,CASSYSMVFRAGPYEQYF
.,TRBJ2-2,TRBV12-3/TRBV12-4,.,TGTGCCAGCAGCCCCCTTTCGGTCGGGGAGCTGTTTTTT,CASSPLSVGELFF
TRBD1,TRBJ2-2,TRBV28,.,TGTGCCAGCAGAACCGGGACAGGGGGCACCGGGGAGCTGTTTTTT,CASRTGTGGTGELFF
.,TRBJ1-4,TRBV5-5,.,TGTGCCAGCAGCTTGGAAGGACAGCCGAATGAAAAACTGTTTTTT,CASSLEGQPNEKLFF
TRBD1,TRBJ2-7,TRBV20-1,.,TGCAGTGCTAGTGTCCGGGACAGTCGCTACGAGCAGTACTTC,CSASVRDSRYEQYF
.,TRBJ2-2,TRBV29-1,.,TGCTCGGGACACACGAACACCGGGGAGCTGTTTTTT,CSGHTNTGELFF